These 14 T cell receptor beta chains came from one sample sequenced in a study of shared clonotypes between healthy human individuals. Some clones are missing from TCRdb's copy, which holds only in-frame ones; the method was immunoSEQ multiplex PCR. The sample yields about 1.5 million clones, approximately 97% seen once. Sample: naive CD4+ T cells sorted from blood. Noted subset: CD45RA+ positively selected. These TCRs come from a man aged 30-40 years in good health.

V gene TRBV7-9 combines with J gene TRBJ2-3, with D unresolved. V lost 3 bases to trimming and J lost 0 bases, with 10 bases between them. In germline, CDR1 is SEHNR, CDR2 FQNEAQ (reference sequence). The CDR3 spans 15 residues. The CDR3 region has the DNA TGTGCCAGCAGCTTTAGTGGCGGTAGCACAGATACGCAGTATTTT. This translates into CASSFSGGSTDTQYF.

Points on this clone: The same CDR3 arises from other DNA sequences in this sample as well. The chain employs TRBV7-9 and TRBJ2-7; 8 nucleotides match TRBD2. The CDR3 has 14 amino acids. Germline V lookup: CDR1 SEHNR, CDR2 FQNEAQ (reference sequence). J lost 2 bases, V lost 3 bases, and 3 bases had no gene match. The CDR3 DNA reads TGTGCCAGCAGCTTGGCGGGGGGCCCCTACGAGCAGTACTTC. Its protein is CASSLAGGPYEQYF.

The rearrangement joins TRBV23-1 to TRBJ2-1; tentatively, D is TRBD1 (5 bases). TRBV23-1 is an open reading frame whose function is uncertain. Trimming shortened V by 0 bases and J by 4 bases, and 19 bases separated the two germline ends. This CDR3 is 18 amino acids long. CDR3 in DNA: TGCGCCAGCAGTCAATCGTGGGGCGTAACCAGGTGGTACAATGAGCAGTTCTTC. It translates to CASSQSWGVTRWYNEQFF.

This rearrangement joins TRBV11-2 to TRBJ2-3, with unresolved D. Germline CDR1 and CDR2: SGHAT and FQNNGV. V lost 5 bases, J lost 6 bases, and 9 bases lay in between. CDR3 length: 12 amino acids. The CDR3 DNA reads TGTGCCAGCAGCCCTAATCGCGATACGCAGTATTTT. It codes for CASSPNRDTQYF.

The rearrangement joins TRBV19 to TRBJ1-1, with a tentative D call TRBD1 (6 bases). V lost 4 bases and J 4 bases, leaving 13 bases between the germline ends. Germline assignment: CDR1 LNHDA and CDR2 SQIVND (reference sequence). The CDR3 totals 14 residues. In DNA, the CDR3 is TGTGCCAGTAGTACCTCAGGGGTGGGCACTGAAGCTTTCTTT. Amino acid sequence: CASSTSGVGTEAFF.

This chain connects TRBV2 to TRBJ1-5, with 12 bases fitting TRBD1. The germline V gene encodes CDR1 SNHLY and CDR2 FYNNEI. The CDR3 spans 15 residues. The V segment lost 4 bases and the J segment 6 bases; nucleotides outside the gene matches: 4. The CDR3 spells CASSGGQGAIQPQHF. In DNA, the CDR3 is TGTGCCAGCAGTGGGGGACAGGGGGCGATTCAGCCCCAGCATTTT. The full variable domain, with the rest looked up from reference TRBV2 and TRBJ1-5, is EPEVTQTPSHQVTQMGQEVILRCVPISNHLYFYWYRQILGQKVEFLVSFYNNEISEKSEIFDDQFSVERPDGSNFTLKIRSTKLEDSAMYFCASSGGQGAIQPQHFGDGTRLSIL.

This clone was seen only once. The chain employs TRBV5-5 and TRBJ1-5, with 7 nucleotides matching TRBD1. Germline assignment: CDR1 SGHKS and CDR2 YYEKEE (reference sequence). With V trimmed by 0 bases and J by 4 bases, 4 bases remained unmatched. The CDR3 has 15 residues. The CDR3: CASSLAGTANQPQHF. CDR3 in DNA: TGTGCCAGCAGCTTGGCCGGGACAGCTAATCAGCCCCAGCATTTT.

The V and J genes are TRBV30 and TRBJ1-1, with TRBD1 as a possible D gene (6 bases). The germline V gene has CDR1 GTSNPN and CDR2 SVGIG (reference sequence). V was trimmed by 4 bases and J by 7 bases, leaving 13 bases between them. CDR3 length equals 12 residues. CDR3 in amino acids: CAWTNGGHEAFF. The CDR3 DNA is TGTGCCTGGACCAACGGGGGACATGAAGCTTTCTTT. The complete variable domain, with remaining parts taken from reference TRBV30 and TRBJ1-1, reads SQTIHQWPATLVQPVGSPLSLECTVEGTSNPNLYWYRQAAGRGLQLLFYSVGIGQISSEVPQNLSASRPQDRQFILSSKKLLLSDSGFYLCAWTNGGHEAFFGQGTRLTVV.

CDR3 sequence: CATSRDGSGSTQYF. DNA of the CDR3: TGTGCCACCAGCAGAGATGGAAGCGGGAGTACGCAGTATTTT. This chain joins TRBV15 and TRBJ2-3; 8 bases are a match to TRBD2. The CDR3 spans 14 residues. Germline loops: CDR1 LNHNV, CDR2 YYDKDF (reference sequence). Trimming at V came to 0 bases and at J to 8 bases, leaving 4 bases not matched to a gene.

J is TRBJ1-5 and V is TRBV7-2, with a tentative D call TRBD1 (6 bases). This CDR3 has 13 amino acids. V was shortened by 5 bases and J by 9 bases, with 14 bases between the two germline ends. Per the germline V gene, CDR1 is SGHTA and CDR2 is FQGNSA. CDR3 sequence: CASSGGQFRPQHF. As DNA, the CDR3 is TGTGCCAGCAGCGGCGGACAGTTCCGGCCCCAGCATTTT.

The chain employs TRBV5-1 and TRBJ2-1, with D perhaps TRBD1 (6 bases). V lost 1 base and J lost 9, with 14 bases in between. The V gene's germline CDR1 is SGHRS and CDR2 YFSETQ. The length of the CDR3 is 14 residues. CDR3 nucleotide sequence: TGCGCCAGCAGCTTGTTTCAGGGGCACACTGAGCAGTTCTTC. Its translation: CASSLFQGHTEQFF.

V gene TRBV5-1 combines with J gene TRBJ1-4; 7 nucleotides match TRBD1. The CDR3 runs to 15 residues. CDR1 and CDR2 (germline): SGHRS, YFSETQ. J gave up 6 bases and V 4 bases, and 9 bases lay outside the gene matches. The CDR3 sequence: CASSTTGVDYEKLFF. In nucleotides, the CDR3 is TGCGCCAGCAGCACAACAGGGGTGGACTATGAAAAACTGTTTTTT. The full variable domain, with the rest looked up from reference TRBV5-1 and TRBJ1-4, is KAGVTQTPRYLIKTRGQQVTLSCSPISGHRSVSWYQQTPGQGLQFLFEYFSETQRNKGNFPGRFSGRQFSNSRSEMNVSTLELGDSALYLCASSTTGVDYEKLFFGSGTQLSVL.

The gene calls are TRBV7-2 and TRBJ2-3; 14 nucleotides line up with TRBD2. The germline gives CDR1 SGHTA, CDR2 FQGNSA. J was trimmed by 4 bases and V by 5 bases; bases with no gene match: 5. This CDR3 spans 16 amino acids. The CDR3 DNA reads TGTGCCAGCAGCCTCGGGACTAGCGGGAGCGCAGATACGCAGTATTTT. It yields the protein CASSLGTSGSADTQYF.

The chain combines TRBV28 with TRBJ1-4; D unclear. Trimming took 2 bases from V and 13 from J, leaving 11 bases between them. The CDR3 runs 12 residues. The germline V gene has CDR1 MDHEN and CDR2 SYDVKM. This chain's CDR3 is CASSLGRIGLFF. The CDR3 bases are TGTGCCAGCAGTTTAGGAAGGATTGGACTGTTTTTT.